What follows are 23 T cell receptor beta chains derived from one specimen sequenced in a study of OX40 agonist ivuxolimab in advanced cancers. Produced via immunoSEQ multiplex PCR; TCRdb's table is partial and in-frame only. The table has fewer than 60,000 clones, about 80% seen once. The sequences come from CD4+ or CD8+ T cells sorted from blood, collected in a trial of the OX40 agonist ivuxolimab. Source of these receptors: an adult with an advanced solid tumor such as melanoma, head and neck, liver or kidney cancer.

The CDR3: CASSDPAGGSYNEQFF. DNA for the CDR3: TGTGCCAGCAGTGACCCAGCGGGAGGGTCCTACAATGAGCAGTTCTTC. The chain employs TRBV2 and TRBJ2-1; TRBD2 aligns across 10 bases. Looked up from germline, CDR1 is SNHLY and CDR2 is FYNNEI. Losses at the gene ends were 3 bases for V and 1 base for J; bases not matched to a gene: 3. This CDR3 has 16 residues.

For the CDR3, the DNA is TGTGCCAGCAGCGTCAGTCGAAACATTCAGTACTTC. Translated, it gives CASSVSRNIQYF. V is TRBV28 and J is TRBJ2-4; D remains unclear. The CDR3 runs 12 residues. V gave up 6 bases and J gave up 6 bases, with 9 bases separating them. Germline CDR1 and CDR2: MDHEN and SYDVKM.

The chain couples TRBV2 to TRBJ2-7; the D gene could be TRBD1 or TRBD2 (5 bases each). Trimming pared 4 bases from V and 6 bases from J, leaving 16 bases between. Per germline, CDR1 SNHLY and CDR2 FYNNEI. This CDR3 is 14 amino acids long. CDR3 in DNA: TGTGCCAGCAGTGCGGCCCGGGACGCTCCCGAGCAGTACTTC. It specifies CASSAARDAPEQYF.

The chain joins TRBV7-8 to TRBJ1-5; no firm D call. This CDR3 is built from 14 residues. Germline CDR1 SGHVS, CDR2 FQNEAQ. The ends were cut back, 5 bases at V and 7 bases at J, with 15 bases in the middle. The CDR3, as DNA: TGTGCCAGCAGCCCCGTTACCATGCGACAGCCCCAGCATTTT. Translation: CASSPVTMRQPQHF.

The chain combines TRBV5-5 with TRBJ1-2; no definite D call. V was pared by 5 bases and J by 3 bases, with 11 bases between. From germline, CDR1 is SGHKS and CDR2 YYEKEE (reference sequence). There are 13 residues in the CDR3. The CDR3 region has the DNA TGTGCCAGCAGTGTGGAGGACGACTATGGCTACACCTTC. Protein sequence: CASSVEDDYGYTF.

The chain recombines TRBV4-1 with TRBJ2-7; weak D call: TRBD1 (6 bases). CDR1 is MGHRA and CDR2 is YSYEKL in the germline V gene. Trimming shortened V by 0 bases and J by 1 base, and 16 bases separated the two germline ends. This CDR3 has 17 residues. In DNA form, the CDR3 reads TGCGCCAGCAGCCAAGATCTCACCAGGGGTGCTTCCTACGAGCAGTACTTC. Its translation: CASSQDLTRGASYEQYF.

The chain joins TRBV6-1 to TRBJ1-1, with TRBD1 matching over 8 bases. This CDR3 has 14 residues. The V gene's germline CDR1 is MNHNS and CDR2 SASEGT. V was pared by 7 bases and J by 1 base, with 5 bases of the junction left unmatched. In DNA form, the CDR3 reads TGTGCCAGCAATGCCGGGACAGGGAACACTGAAGCTTTCTTT. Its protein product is CASNAGTGNTEAFF.

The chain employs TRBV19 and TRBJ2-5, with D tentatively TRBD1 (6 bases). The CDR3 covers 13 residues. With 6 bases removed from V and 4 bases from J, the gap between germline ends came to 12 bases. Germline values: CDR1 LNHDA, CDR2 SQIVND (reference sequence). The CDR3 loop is CASSTGMGETQYF. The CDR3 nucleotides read TGTGCCAGTAGCACAGGGATGGGAGAGACCCAGTACTTC. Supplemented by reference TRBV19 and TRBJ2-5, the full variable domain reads DGGITQSPKYLFRKEGQNVTLSCEQNLNHDAMYWYRQDPGQGLRLIYYSQIVNDFQKGDIAEGYSVSREKKESFPLTVTSAQKNPTAFYLCASSTGMGETQYFGPGTRLLVL.

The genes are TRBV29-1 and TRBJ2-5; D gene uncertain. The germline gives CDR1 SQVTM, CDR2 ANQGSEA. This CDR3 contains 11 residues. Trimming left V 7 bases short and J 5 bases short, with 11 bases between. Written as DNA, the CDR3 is TGCAGCGCTTGGACGGGCGAGACCCAGTACTTC. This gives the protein CSAWTGETQYF.

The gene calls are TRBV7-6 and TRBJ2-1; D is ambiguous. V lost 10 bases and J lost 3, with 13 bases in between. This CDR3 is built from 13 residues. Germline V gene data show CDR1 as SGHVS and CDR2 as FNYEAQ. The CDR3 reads CATSIDGYNEQFF. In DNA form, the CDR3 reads TGTGCCACTTCTATTGACGGCTACAATGAGCAGTTCTTC.

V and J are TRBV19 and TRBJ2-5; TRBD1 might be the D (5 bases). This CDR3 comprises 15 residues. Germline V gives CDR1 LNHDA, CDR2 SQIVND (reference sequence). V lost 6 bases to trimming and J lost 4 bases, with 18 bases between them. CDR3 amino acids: CASRRTLTRPETQYF. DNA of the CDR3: TGTGCCAGTAGAAGGACATTAACCCGCCCAGAGACCCAGTACTTC.

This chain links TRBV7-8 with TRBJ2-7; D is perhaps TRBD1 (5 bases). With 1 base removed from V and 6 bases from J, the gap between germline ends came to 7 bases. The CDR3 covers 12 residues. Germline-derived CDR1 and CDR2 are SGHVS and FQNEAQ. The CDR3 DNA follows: TGTGCCAGCAGCTTAGATAGGGGCGAGCAGTACTTC. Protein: CASSLDRGEQYF.

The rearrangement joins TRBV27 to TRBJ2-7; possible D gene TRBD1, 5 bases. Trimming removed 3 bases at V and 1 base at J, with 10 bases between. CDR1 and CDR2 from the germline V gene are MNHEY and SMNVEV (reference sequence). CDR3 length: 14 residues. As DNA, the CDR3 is TGTGCCAGCAGTTTCAAGGGGTGGTCCTACGAGCAGTACTTC. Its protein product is CASSFKGWSYEQYF.

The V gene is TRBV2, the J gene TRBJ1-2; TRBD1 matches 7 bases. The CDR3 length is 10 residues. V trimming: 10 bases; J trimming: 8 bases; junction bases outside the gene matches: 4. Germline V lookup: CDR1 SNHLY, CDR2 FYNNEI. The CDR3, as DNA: TGTGCCACACAGACAGGGGGCTACACCTTC. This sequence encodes CATQTGGYTF.

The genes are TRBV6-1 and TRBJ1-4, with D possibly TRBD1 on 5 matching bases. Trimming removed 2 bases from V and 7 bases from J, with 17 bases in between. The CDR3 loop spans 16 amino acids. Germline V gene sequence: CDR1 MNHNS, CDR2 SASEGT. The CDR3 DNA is TGTGCCAGCAGTGAATCGGACATAGGCCTTGGTGAAAAACTGTTTTTT. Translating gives CASSESDIGLGEKLFF.

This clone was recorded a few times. The CDR3 protein is CASSIAPGGEQYF. CDR3 bases: TGTGCCAGTAGTATAGCCCCGGGGGGGGAGCAGTACTTC. V gene TRBV19 combines with J gene TRBJ2-7, with 8 nucleotides matching TRBD2. Per the germline V gene, CDR1 is LNHDA and CDR2 is SQIVND (reference sequence). V gave up 1 base and J gave up 7 bases; unmatched junction bases: 3. The CDR3 runs to 13 residues. The variable domain in full, with the rest retrieved from reference TRBV19 and TRBJ2-7, is DGGITQSPKYLFRKEGQNVTLSCEQNLNHDAMYWYRQDPGQGLRLIYYSQIVNDFQKGDIAEGYSVSREKKESFPLTVTSAQKNPTAFYLCASSIAPGGEQYFGPGTRLTVT.

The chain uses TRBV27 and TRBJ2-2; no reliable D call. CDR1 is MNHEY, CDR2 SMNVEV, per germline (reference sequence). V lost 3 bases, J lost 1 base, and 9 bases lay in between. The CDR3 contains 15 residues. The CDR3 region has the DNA TGTGCCAGCAGTTTTTCCAGTGAGAACACCGGGGAGCTGTTTTTT. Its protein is CASSFSSENTGELFF.

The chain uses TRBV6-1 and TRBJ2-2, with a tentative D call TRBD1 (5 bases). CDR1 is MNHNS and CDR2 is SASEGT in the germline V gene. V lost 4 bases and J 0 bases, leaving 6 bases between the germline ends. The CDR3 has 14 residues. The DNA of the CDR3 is TGTGCCAGCAGTGGGACACCGAACACCGGGGAGCTGTTTTTT. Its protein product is CASSGTPNTGELFF.

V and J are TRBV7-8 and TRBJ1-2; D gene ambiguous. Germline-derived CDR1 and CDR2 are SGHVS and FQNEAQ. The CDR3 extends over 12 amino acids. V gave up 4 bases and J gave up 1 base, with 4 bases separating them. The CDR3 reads CASSSHNYGYTF. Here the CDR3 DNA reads TGTGCCAGCAGCTCCCATAACTATGGCTACACCTTC.

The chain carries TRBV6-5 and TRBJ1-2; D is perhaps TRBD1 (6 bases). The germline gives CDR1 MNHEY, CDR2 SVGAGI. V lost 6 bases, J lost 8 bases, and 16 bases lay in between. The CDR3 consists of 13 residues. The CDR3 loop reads CASSAQGLGGYTF. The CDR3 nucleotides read TGTGCCAGCAGCGCACAGGGCCTGGGGGGCTACACCTTC.

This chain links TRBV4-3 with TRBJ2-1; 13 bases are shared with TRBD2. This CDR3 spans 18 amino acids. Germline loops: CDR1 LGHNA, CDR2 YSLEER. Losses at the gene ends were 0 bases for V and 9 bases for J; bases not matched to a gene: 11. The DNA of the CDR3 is TGCGCCAGCAGCCAAGAGGCCCAAGGGACTAGCGGGACAGGTGAGCAGTTCTTC. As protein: CASSQEAQGTSGTGEQFF.

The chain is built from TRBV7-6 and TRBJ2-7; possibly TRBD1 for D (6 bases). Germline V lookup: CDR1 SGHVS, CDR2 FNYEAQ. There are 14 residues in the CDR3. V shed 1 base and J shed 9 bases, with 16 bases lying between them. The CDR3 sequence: CASSLGGRQAGQYF. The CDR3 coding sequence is TGTGCCAGCAGCTTAGGGGGGCGGCAGGCCGGGCAGTACTTC.

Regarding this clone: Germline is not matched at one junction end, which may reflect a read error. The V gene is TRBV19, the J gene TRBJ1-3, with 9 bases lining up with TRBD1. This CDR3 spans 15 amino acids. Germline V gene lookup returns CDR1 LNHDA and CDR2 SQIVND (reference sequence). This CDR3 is CASSHRGRIRNTTYF. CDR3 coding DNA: TGTGCCAGTAGCCACAGGGGGCGGATTAGGAACACCACATATTTT.